A single sample is the source of the 19 T cell receptor beta chains below, sequenced in a study of T cell responses to AZD1222 COVID-19 vaccine. Clones were read by immunoSEQ multiplex PCR, and TCRdb kept only the in-frame ones, dropping some. The sample carries roughly 96,000 clones, roughly 90% recorded once. The sequenced sample was peripheral blood, obtained on day 0 of AZD1222 vaccination. The receptors come from an adult in good health.

The CDR3 nucleotides are TGTGCCAGCAGCGCAGGACAGAGCACAGATACGCAGTATTTT. Protein product: CASSAGQSTDTQYF. V and J are TRBV5-5 and TRBJ2-3; D is perhaps TRBD1 (6 bases). Per germline, CDR1 SGHKS and CDR2 YYEKEE (reference sequence). The CDR3 totals 14 residues. Trimming cost V 4 bases and J 0 bases, with 9 bases left between them.

This sequence joins TRBV29-1 and TRBJ1-1, with TRBD1 matching 7 bases. This CDR3 region has 14 residues. J lost 3 bases, V lost 4 bases, and 8 bases had no gene match. In germline, CDR1 is SQVTM, CDR2 ANQGSEA. The CDR3 DNA reads TGCAGCGTTGTAAGGCTTGACAGGGACACTGAAGCTTTCTTT. Its translation: CSVVRLDRDTEAFF.

The rearrangement links TRBV5-6 to TRBJ1-4, with a possible D match to TRBD1 (5 bases). This CDR3 is built from 12 residues. CDR1 and CDR2 (germline): SGHDT, YYEEEE. Trimming took off 2 bases at V and 6 bases at J, with 5 bases between the two ends. DNA of the CDR3: TGTGCCAGCAGCTTCAGGGATGAAAAACTGTTTTTT. Translation: CASSFRDEKLFF.

The genes are TRBV6-4 and TRBJ2-1, with D perhaps TRBD2 (6 bases). V was cut by 4 bases and J by 5 bases, with 18 bases left in between. Germline CDR1 reads MRHNA; CDR2 reads SNTAGT. The CDR3 has 16 residues. The CDR3 protein is CASSGVAGYDHNEQFF. The CDR3 nucleotides read TGTGCCAGCAGTGGAGTCGCGGGGTACGACCACAATGAGCAGTTCTTC.

This clone was detected only a few times. The gene calls are TRBV14 and TRBJ1-6; no definite D call. CDR3 length: 13 amino acids. Germline assignment: CDR1 SGHDN and CDR2 FVKESK. Trimming pared 1 base from V and 10 bases from J, leaving 8 bases between. The CDR3 DNA sequence: TGTGCCAGCAGCCAAGGAGGGTTCTCACCCCTCCACTTT. Translated, it gives CASSQGGFSPLHF.

This clone was seen a single time. J is TRBJ1-4 and V is TRBV5-1, with 10 nucleotides matching TRBD1. Germline V CDR1 and CDR2: SGHRS, YFSETQ. This CDR3 contains 15 residues. Trimming cost V 0 bases and J 6 bases; bases outside gene matches: 2. For the CDR3, the DNA is TGCGCCAGCAGCTTGGGTGGGACAGGGGATGAAAAACTGTTTTTT. Translation: CASSLGGTGDEKLFF.

V and J are TRBV6-5 and TRBJ2-7; TRBD2 aligns across 9 bases. This CDR3 is 15 amino acids long. Germline-derived CDR1 and CDR2 are MNHEY and SVGAGI. J lost 0 bases, V lost 6 bases, and 6 bases had no gene match. The CDR3 nucleotides read TGTGCCAGCAGCCGCCTAGCGGGGAGCTCCTACGAGCAGTACTTC. It yields the protein CASSRLAGSSYEQYF.

The chain uses TRBV7-3 and TRBJ2-1; 7 bases are a match to TRBD2. The CDR3 runs 14 residues. Germline V gene sequence: CDR1 SGHTA, CDR2 FQGTGA. V was clipped by 2 bases and J by 6 bases; unmatched bases: 4. CDR3 region: CASSLGLAANEQFF. DNA for the CDR3: TGTGCCAGCAGCTTAGGGCTAGCGGCCAATGAGCAGTTCTTC. Drawing the rest from reference TRBV7-3 and TRBJ2-1, the complete variable domain is GAGVSQTPSNKVTEKGKYVELRCDPISGHTALYWYRQSLGQGPEFLIYFQGTGAADDSGLPNDRFFAVRPEGSVSTLKIQRTERGDSAVYLCASSLGLAANEQFFGPGTRLTVL.

The chain couples TRBV4-2 to TRBJ2-1; D is perhaps TRBD2 (5 bases). The germline V gene encodes CDR1 LGHNA and CDR2 YNFKEQ. The V end was cut by 0 bases, the J end by 2 bases, with 11 bases between. This CDR3 has 16 residues. The CDR3 loop is CASSQEISGTYNEQFF. The CDR3 DNA follows: TGTGCCAGCAGCCAAGAGATCAGCGGAACCTACAATGAGCAGTTCTTC.

The chain uses TRBV6-2 or TRBV6-3 and TRBJ2-6, with unresolved D. Trimming left V 6 bases short and J 1 base short, with 10 bases between. This CDR3 has 15 amino acids. Germline V gene sequence: CDR1 MNHEY, CDR2 SVGEGT. CDR3 in amino acids: CASSNRRSGANVLTF. As DNA, the CDR3 is TGTGCCAGCAGCAACCGGCGGTCTGGGGCCAACGTCCTGACTTTC.

The chain combines TRBV6-4 with TRBJ1-5, with D possibly being TRBD1 (6 bases). The CDR3 totals 15 residues. CDR1 MRHNA and CDR2 SNTAGT come from the germline V gene. Trimming took off 4 bases at V and 0 bases at J, with 10 bases between the two ends. The CDR3 spells CASSATGNSNQPQHF. CDR3 coding DNA: TGTGCCAGCAGTGCGACAGGAAATAGCAATCAGCCCCAGCATTTT.

The chain has TRBV6-1 and TRBJ1-6, with D hard to call. The CDR3 covers 12 residues. The V gene lost 2 bases and the J gene lost 9 bases, with 5 bases spanning the gap. CDR1 and CDR2 (germline): MNHNS, SASEGT. The DNA of the CDR3 is TGTGCCAGCAGTGAATGGGGTTCACCCCTCCACTTT. It translates to CASSEWGSPLHF.

In this sample, this clone turned up once. This chain uses TRBV10-3 with TRBJ1-1; 7 nucleotides line up with TRBD1. The germline V gene encodes CDR1 ENHRY and CDR2 SYGVKD. The CDR3 spans 16 residues. V lost 10 bases and J lost 1; bases outside the gene matches: 15. The CDR3 DNA reads TGTGCCACCGGTATGGAGGGGGCAGGAGCGAACACTGAAGCTTTCTTT. It codes for CATGMEGAGANTEAFF.

The chain links TRBV5-1 to TRBJ1-1; D gene uncertain. The germline V gene encodes CDR1 SGHRS and CDR2 YFSETQ. This CDR3 has 13 amino acids. V lost 5 bases to trimming and J lost 0 bases, with 8 bases between them. CDR3 coding DNA: TGCGCCAGCAGGGAAGGGATGAACACTGAAGCTTTCTTT. Translating gives CASREGMNTEAFF.

The chain joins TRBV7-9 to TRBJ1-5; D is possibly TRBD1 (5 bases). Trimming removed 3 bases from V and 4 bases from J, with 7 bases in between. This CDR3 spans 13 amino acids. Germline lookup yields CDR1 SEHNR and CDR2 FQNEAQ (reference sequence). CDR3 nucleotides: TGTGCCAGCAGCTTCTGGGGGAATCAGCCCCAGCATTTT. Translation: CASSFWGNQPQHF.

V is TRBV2 and J is TRBJ1-5, with a possible D match to TRBD1 (5 bases). Germline lookup yields CDR1 SNHLY and CDR2 FYNNEI. This CDR3 has 15 amino acids. Between the trimmed V and J ends, which lost 8 bases and 8 bases, there was a span of 22 bases. The CDR3 DNA reads TGTGCCAGCCGTAAACGCTTCAGGGACGAGGAGCCCCAGCATTTT. Amino acid sequence: CASRKRFRDEEPQHF. The complete variable domain, with remaining parts taken from reference TRBV2 and TRBJ1-5, reads EPEVTQTPSHQVTQMGQEVILRCVPISNHLYFYWYRQILGQKVEFLVSFYNNEISEKSEIFDDQFSVERPDGSNFTLKIRSTKLEDSAMYFCASRKRFRDEEPQHFGDGTRLSIL.

V and J are TRBV28 and TRBJ2-5; TRBD1 might be the D (5 bases). V shed 6 bases and J shed 7 bases, with 15 bases lying between them. The CDR3 has 13 residues. Germline V CDR1 and CDR2: MDHEN, SYDVKM. Here the CDR3 reads CASRDRASGTQYF. The DNA of the CDR3 is TGTGCCAGCAGAGACAGAGCTTCGGGGACCCAGTACTTC. Together with reference TRBV28 and TRBJ2-5, the CDR3 gives the full variable domain: DVKVTQSSRYLVKRTGEKVFLECVQDMDHENMFWYRQDPGLGLRLIYFSYDVKMKEKGDIPEGYSVSREKKERFSLILESASTNQTSMYLCASRDRASGTQYFGPGTRLLVL.

In its sample, this clone was seen once. The V and J genes are TRBV5-1 and TRBJ1-1; a weak D match, TRBD1 (5 bases). Per the germline V gene, CDR1 is SGHRS and CDR2 is YFSETQ. The CDR3 runs to 15 residues. V was clipped by 5 bases and J by 1 base, with 15 bases between them. The CDR3 reads CASRKSGPSNTEAFF. CDR3 DNA sequence: TGCGCCAGCAGGAAATCGGGGCCCTCGAACACTGAAGCTTTCTTT.

The chain links TRBV10-1 to TRBJ1-5, with 7 bases that match TRBD1. CDR1 is WNHNN and CDR2 is SYGVQD in the germline V gene (reference sequence). The CDR3 extends over 18 amino acids. The V and J ends lost 2 bases and 7 bases, in that order; junction bases with no gene match: 17. The CDR3 region has the DNA TGCGCCAGCAGTGAGAGACAGGGAATGGGGTTGGTTGAGCAGCCCCAGCATTTT. Amino acids: CASSERQGMGLVEQPQHF.